This T cell receptor beta chain was documented in a study of Ad26.COV2.S vaccination and SARS-CoV-2 variants. Indicated treatment: over 15 received Ad26.COV2.S at low or high dose, single or two shots; 5 received placebo; per-sample allocation not given. The samples were gathered on day 63 after the first injection of vaccine or placebo. The donor was a Boston adult aged 18-55 years. Only in-frame clones appear in the TCRdb table, and some are missing; sequencing was by immunoSEQ multiplex PCR. The sample shows around 450,000 clones, roughly 87% of them seen only once. V was cut by 3 bases and J by 0 bases, with 11 bases left in between. The germline CDR1 and CDR2 sequences are MDHEN and SYDVKM. CDR3 length: 16 residues.

The origin of this receptor is a person between 18 and 65 years old who received the Ad26.COV2.S COVID-19 vaccine or a placebo. Sequencing used peripheral blood, obtained in a trial of Ad26.COV2.S vaccine versus placebo. V usage is TRBV28 and J usage is TRBJ1-4, with a weak D call TRBD1 (5 bases). The CDR3, as DNA: TGTGCCAGCAGTTTTGGGGACGGGACAACTAATGAAAAACTGTTTTTT. Protein sequence: CASSFGDGTTNEKLFF.